This T cell receptor beta chain was recorded in a study of T cells in Graves' hyperthyroidism and ophthalmopathy. The investigators amplified TCR beta CDR3 regions from RNA transcripts. The HTBI primer set was used in a first-round RT-PCR of the TCR CDR3. TCRdb reanalysed the multiplex PCR reads using MiXCR and keeps one entry per CDR3 protein. Of about 600,000 distinct CDR3 sequences listed, about 14% are singletons. Regarding the study as a whole: Most thyroid clonotypes with frequency above 0.001 were detected in blood.

Trimming shortened V by 1 base and J by 5 bases, and 9 bases separated the two germline ends. The length of the CDR3 is 13 residues. Germline lookup yields CDR1 MDHEN and CDR2 SYDVKM. This clonotype was observed at least ten times. Its cognate antigen is unknown. Sequencing was carried out using blood. The receptor comes from a woman between 50 and 59 years old with Graves' ophthalmopathy. The chain combines TRBV28 with TRBJ2-7; tentative D call: TRBD2 (5 bases). CDR3 nucleotides: TGTGCCAGCAGTTTATCTAGCAGCCACGAGCAGTACTTC. This gives the protein CASSLSSSHEQYF.